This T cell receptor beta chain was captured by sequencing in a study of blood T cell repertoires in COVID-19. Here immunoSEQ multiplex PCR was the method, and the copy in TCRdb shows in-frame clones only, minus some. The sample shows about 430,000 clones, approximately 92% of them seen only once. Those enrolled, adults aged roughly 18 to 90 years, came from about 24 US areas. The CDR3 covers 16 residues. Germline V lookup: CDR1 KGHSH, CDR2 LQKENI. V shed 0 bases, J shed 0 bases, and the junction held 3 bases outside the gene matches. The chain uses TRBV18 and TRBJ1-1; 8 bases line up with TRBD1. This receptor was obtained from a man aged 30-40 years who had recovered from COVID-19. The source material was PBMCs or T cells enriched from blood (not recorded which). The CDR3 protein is CASSPPTGGMNTEAFF. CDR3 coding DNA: TGTGCCAGCTCACCACCAACAGGGGGTATGAACACTGAAGCTTTCTTT.